What follows are 13 T cell receptor beta chains derived from one specimen sequenced in a study of T cell clones after liver transplantation. TCRdb keeps only in-frame clones here, not all; method: immunoSEQ multiplex PCR. The table lists tens of thousands of clones, about 88% of them singletons. This sample comprised CD4+ T cells from blood, obtained before liver transplant. These receptors were obtained from a human donor who received a liver transplant.

The chain carries TRBV9 and TRBJ1-1; D gene uncertain. Trimming cost V 0 bases and J 4 bases, with 7 bases left between them. This CDR3 region has 13 residues. Germline lookup yields CDR1 SGDLS and CDR2 YYNGEE. The CDR3 reads CASSVEPVTEAFF. CDR3 DNA sequence: TGTGCCAGCAGCGTAGAGCCAGTCACTGAAGCTTTCTTT.

The chain combines TRBV7-2 with TRBJ1-3, with a weak D call TRBD1 (6 bases). The V end lost 2 bases, the J end lost 4 bases, and 9 bases lay between the germline ends. Germline lookup yields CDR1 SGHTA and CDR2 FQGNSA. There are 14 residues in the CDR3. The CDR3 reads CASSLRDTGNTIYF. CDR3 DNA: TGTGCCAGCAGCTTACGGGACACCGGAAACACCATATATTTT.

The chain recombines TRBV5-1 with TRBJ1-4; perhaps TRBD1 as D (5 bases). Looked up from germline, CDR1 is SGHRS and CDR2 is YFSETQ. CDR3 length equals 14 residues. Trimming pared 0 bases from V and 4 bases from J, leaving 7 bases between. This chain's CDR3 is CASSLGGINEKLFF. The CDR3 DNA reads TGCGCCAGCAGCTTGGGGGGCATTAATGAAAAACTGTTTTTT.

The gene calls are TRBV2 and TRBJ2-1; D is unclear. The germline CDR1 and CDR2 sequences are SNHLY and FYNNEI. CDR3 length: 14 residues. Trimming took off 6 bases at V and 0 bases at J, with 9 bases between the two ends. The CDR3 sequence: CASRGGDSYNEQFF. In DNA form, the CDR3 reads TGTGCCAGCAGAGGCGGAGACTCCTACAATGAGCAGTTCTTC.

The rearrangement uses TRBV28 and TRBJ2-2; D gene ambiguous. Germline CDR1 is MDHEN and CDR2 is SYDVKM. This CDR3 comprises 11 residues. V was shortened by 6 bases and J by 7 bases, with 6 bases between the two germline ends. CDR3 DNA sequence: TGTGCCAGCAGCTCTGTCGGGGAGCTGTTTTTT. Protein sequence: CASSSVGELFF.

The rearrangement uses TRBV14 and TRBJ2-7; 8 bases match TRBD2. The V segment lost 4 bases and the J segment 4 bases; nucleotides outside the gene matches: 9. Germline V gene sequence: CDR1 SGHDN, CDR2 FVKESK. The CDR3 is made up of 15 amino acids. Here the CDR3 DNA reads TGTGCCAGCAGCCCGCCCACGGGAGGGTTATACGAGCAGTACTTC. It is translated as CASSPPTGGLYEQYF.

With respect to this clone: This CDR3 is also generated by other DNA sequences in the sample. This sequence joins TRBV27 and TRBJ2-6, with no clear D. This CDR3 is 13 amino acids long. Trimming pared 3 bases from V and 3 bases from J, leaving 3 bases between. Germline V gene lookup returns CDR1 MNHEY and CDR2 SMNVEV (reference sequence). CDR3 nucleotide sequence: TGTGCCAGCAGTTTCAGTGGGGCCAACGTCCTGACTTTC. Protein: CASSFSGANVLTF.

The CDR3 loop is CASSLSQRLAGGYEQYF. The CDR3 DNA follows: TGTGCCAGCAGTTTATCCCAGAGGCTAGCGGGAGGCTACGAGCAGTACTTC. The chain carries TRBV27 and TRBJ2-7, with 11 positions matching TRBD2. This CDR3 is 17 amino acids long. In germline, CDR1 is MNHEY, CDR2 SMNVEV (reference sequence). V shed 0 bases and J 3 bases; nucleotides not matched to a gene: 7.

This clone was seen only once. The J gene is TRBJ1-1, the V gene TRBV18, with a tentative D call TRBD1 (5 bases). Germline V lookup: CDR1 KGHSH, CDR2 LQKENI. CDR3 length equals 16 residues. Trimming shortened V by 4 bases and J by 0 bases, and 15 bases separated the two germline ends. The CDR3 DNA is TGTGCCAGCTCACTTCTCGCGGGGGTCATGAACACTGAAGCTTTCTTT. As protein: CASSLLAGVMNTEAFF.

The chain is built from TRBV7-9 and TRBJ2-1; perhaps TRBD2 as D (6 bases). CDR3 length: 14 amino acids. CDR1 and CDR2 from the germline V gene are SEHNR and FQNEAQ (reference sequence). V was pared by 5 bases and J by 4 bases, with 12 bases between. The CDR3 reads CASSARDLYNEQFF. Written as DNA, the CDR3 is TGTGCCAGCAGCGCGAGGGACTTATACAATGAGCAGTTCTTC.

This chain links TRBV2 with TRBJ1-4; TRBD1 might be the D (6 bases). The germline V gene encodes CDR1 SNHLY and CDR2 FYNNEI. Trimming removed 1 base at V and 7 bases at J, with 13 bases between. The CDR3 runs 15 residues. DNA for the CDR3: TGTGCCAGCAGTGAAGATGGGCCCAGGGGTGAAAAACTGTTTTTT. Translation gives CASSEDGPRGEKLFF.

The count of this clone is one. The V and J genes are TRBV5-1 and TRBJ2-1, with a tentative D call TRBD2 (6 bases). CDR1 is SGHRS, CDR2 YFSETQ, per germline. Trimming stripped 2 bases from V and 6 bases from J, with 12 bases between. The CDR3 is 14 amino acids. Here the CDR3 DNA reads TGCGCCAGCAGCTTTACACTAGCAGGCAATGAGCAGTTCTTC. Translating gives CASSFTLAGNEQFF.

V and J are TRBV27 and TRBJ1-3; D is unresolved. Germline-derived CDR1 and CDR2 are MNHEY and SMNVEV (reference sequence). Trimming shortened V by 5 bases and J by 0 bases, and 20 bases separated the two germline ends. The CDR3 is made up of 18 amino acids. In DNA form, the CDR3 reads TGTGCCAGCAGTCTCCGAGGGATCCAGGCCAGCTCTGGAAACACCATATATTTT. Translating it yields CASSLRGIQASSGNTIYF.